Sequencing of this T cell receptor beta chain was carried out in a study of T cell responses to AZD1222 COVID-19 vaccine. Using immunoSEQ multiplex PCR, the repertoire was profiled, and TCRdb retains in-frame clones only, with some absent. This sample has about 90,000 clones, with 90% to 95% found just once. The CDR3 contains 15 residues. V was cut by 3 bases and J by 7 bases, with 15 bases left in between. Germline CDR1 is MDHEN and CDR2 is SYDVKM. Here the sequenced sample was peripheral blood, taken on day 0 of MenACWY control vaccination. The origin of this receptor is an adult in good health. The genes are TRBV28 and TRBJ1-4; no reliable D call. Here the CDR3 reads CASSFKEQFGEKLFF. CDR3 nucleotide sequence: TGTGCCAGCAGTTTCAAGGAACAGTTTGGTGAAAAACTGTTTTTT.